The 31 T cell receptor beta chains listed next were all sequenced from one sample in a study of OX40 agonist ivuxolimab in advanced cancers. Assay: immunoSEQ multiplex PCR; the TCRdb copy retains only in-frame clones and omits some. The sample includes tens of thousands of clones, about 82% of them seen just once. Sequences were derived from CD4+ or CD8+ T cells sorted from blood, sampled in a trial of the OX40 agonist ivuxolimab. The receptors were sampled from an adult with an advanced solid tumor such as melanoma, head and neck, liver or kidney cancer.

The chain joins TRBV27 to TRBJ2-1, with D perhaps TRBD2 (7 bases). The germline V and J ends were trimmed by 6 bases and 5 bases, with 23 bases remaining between them. Germline V gene data show CDR1 as MNHEY and CDR2 as SMNVEV (reference sequence). The CDR3 spans 17 residues. The chain's CDR3 is CASRKGGGSGHHNEQFF. The CDR3 coding sequence is TGTGCCAGCAGAAAGGGAGGGGGAAGCGGTCACCACAATGAGCAGTTCTTC.

The V and J genes are TRBV5-5 and TRBJ2-1; D possibly corresponds to TRBD2 (6 bases). CDR3 length equals 16 residues. Looked up from germline, CDR1 is SGHKS and CDR2 is YYEKEE (reference sequence). The ends were cut back, 4 bases at V and 5 bases at J, with 19 bases in the middle. The CDR3 sequence is CASSLLALRRNNEQFF. As DNA, the CDR3 is TGTGCCAGCAGCCTGCTAGCGCTACGACGGAACAATGAGCAGTTCTTC.

The chain uses TRBV6-1 and TRBJ2-7, with D possibly TRBD2 on 5 matching bases. The CDR3 is 15 amino acids. V was shortened by 1 base and J by 4 bases, with 14 bases between the two germline ends. Germline V gene data show CDR1 as MNHNS and CDR2 as SASEGT. CDR3 DNA: TGTGCCAGCAGTGAAGAACCGGGGTCTCAGTACGAGCAGTACTTC. It translates to CASSEEPGSQYEQYF.

The chain is built from TRBV7-8 and TRBJ2-5, with D perhaps assigned TRBD1 or TRBD2 (7 bases each). The CDR3 contains 15 residues. Trimming cost V 5 bases and J 0 bases, with 13 bases left between them. Looked up from germline, CDR1 is SGHVS and CDR2 is FQNEAQ. The CDR3 nucleotides are TGTGCCAGCAGCCAGGGGGGGGGTGACCAAGAGACCCAGTACTTC. Protein: CASSQGGGDQETQYF.

The V and J genes are TRBV5-6 and TRBJ2-4, with a tentative D call TRBD1 (5 bases). This CDR3 region has 13 residues. The germline V and J ends were trimmed by 2 bases and 6 bases, with 9 bases remaining between them. Germline lookup yields CDR1 SGHDT and CDR2 YYEEEE. The chain's CDR3 is CASSFRRGNIQYF. The CDR3 DNA reads as TGTGCCAGCAGCTTCCGAAGGGGAAACATTCAGTACTTC.

The rearrangement uses TRBV15 and TRBJ2-6; 10 nucleotides align to TRBD1. V shed 4 bases, J shed 9 bases, and the junction held 12 bases outside the gene matches. CDR3 length: 17 residues. Germline V gene lookup returns CDR1 LNHNV and CDR2 YYDKDF (reference sequence). CDR3 amino acids: CATSTTRTGGKGNVLTF. As DNA, the CDR3 is TGTGCCACCAGCACGACCCGGACAGGGGGAAAGGGCAACGTCCTGACTTTC.

The genes are TRBV7-8 and TRBJ2-7, with TRBD2 as a possible D gene (5 bases). The CDR3 extends over 14 amino acids. The V end lost 5 bases, the J end lost 1 base, and 12 bases lay between the germline ends. The germline gives CDR1 SGHVS, CDR2 FQNEAQ. The CDR3 coding sequence is TGTGCCAGCAGCGGCTGGGAGAGGTCCTACGAGCAGTACTTC. Encoded protein: CASSGWERSYEQYF.

This clone has more than one count but fewer than ten. The chain carries TRBV19 and TRBJ1-2; unclear D gene. V lost 2 bases and J lost 8, with 18 bases in between. CDR3 length: 15 residues. Germline V gives CDR1 LNHDA, CDR2 SQIVND (reference sequence). The CDR3 sequence: CASSISSTARRGYTF. The CDR3, as DNA: TGTGCCAGTAGTATATCCTCAACAGCTCGGAGGGGCTACACCTTC.

The rearrangement uses TRBV5-4 and TRBJ2-5; D gene unclear. This CDR3 spans 13 amino acids. The germline V and J ends were trimmed by 0 bases and 2 bases, with 5 bases remaining between them. CDR1 and CDR2 (germline): SGHNT, YYREEE (reference sequence). CDR3 protein: CASSLGLQETQYF. CDR3 DNA: TGTGCCAGCAGCTTGGGACTTCAAGAGACCCAGTACTTC.

This chain uses TRBV19 with TRBJ2-3, with 8 positions matching TRBD2. V lost 5 bases to trimming and J lost 2 bases; unmatched junction nucleotides: 9. This CDR3 is 16 amino acids long. Germline CDR1 reads LNHDA; CDR2 reads SQIVND (reference sequence). For the CDR3, the DNA is TGTGCCAGTAGTGCTCTGACTAGCGTTTACACAGATACGCAGTATTTT. Encoded protein: CASSALTSVYTDTQYF. The whole variable domain, remainder taken from reference TRBV19 and TRBJ2-3, is DGGITQSPKYLFRKEGQNVTLSCEQNLNHDAMYWYRQDPGQGLRLIYYSQIVNDFQKGDIAEGYSVSREKKESFPLTVTSAQKNPTAFYLCASSALTSVYTDTQYFGPGTRLTVL.

J is TRBJ1-3 and V is TRBV5-6, with D perhaps matching TRBD1 (6 bases). Germline-derived CDR1 and CDR2 are SGHDT and YYEEEE. The CDR3 consists of 16 residues. Trimming shortened V by 4 bases and J by 1 base, and 15 bases separated the two germline ends. CDR3 nucleotides: TGTGCCAGCAGCCATCCCTGGGGGCGGTCTGGAAACACCATATATTTT. Protein: CASSHPWGRSGNTIYF.

The chain recombines TRBV19 with TRBJ2-5, with 8 bases matching TRBD2. Per the germline V gene, CDR1 is LNHDA and CDR2 is SQIVND (reference sequence). With 3 bases clipped from V and 5 bases from J, the junction kept 5 bases outside the gene matches. The CDR3 contains 14 residues. The CDR3, as DNA: TGTGCCAGTAGTATCAAAGCGGGAGTTGAGACCCAGTACTTC. Amino acid sequence: CASSIKAGVETQYF.

This clone was detected a few times. This chain links TRBV4-1 with TRBJ1-5; unclear D gene. The CDR3 contains 13 residues. V dropped 1 base and J dropped 5 bases, with 6 bases sitting between them. Germline CDR1 MGHRA, CDR2 YSYEKL. CDR3 sequence (DNA): TGCGCCAGCAGCCAAGCTTTCCATCAGCCCCAGCATTTT. Residues: CASSQAFHQPQHF.

The chain couples TRBV4-1 to TRBJ2-7, with D perhaps matching TRBD2 (6 bases). The CDR3 contains 12 residues. Trimming stripped 6 bases from V and 1 base from J, with 7 bases between. The germline V gene encodes CDR1 MGHRA and CDR2 YSYEKL. CDR3 amino acids: CASRGGSYEQYF. The CDR3 region has the DNA TGCGCCAGCAGGGGGGGATCCTACGAGCAGTACTTC.

This chain links TRBV10-3 with TRBJ2-7, with D maybe TRBD2 (6 bases). Germline V gene data show CDR1 as ENHRY and CDR2 as SYGVKD. The germline V and J ends were trimmed by 8 bases and 4 bases, with 9 bases remaining between them. CDR3 length: 11 residues. CDR3 DNA sequence: TGTGCCATCGGAGGGTCATACGAGCAGTACTTC. Translated, it gives CAIGGSYEQYF.

The chain employs TRBV15 and TRBJ2-7; TRBD2 aligns across 11 bases. The junction had 3 bases not matched to a gene; V was cut back by 9 bases and J by 5 bases. Germline V lookup: CDR1 LNHNV, CDR2 YYDKDF (reference sequence). The length of the CDR3 is 12 residues. The CDR3 region is CATSSGRNEQYF. The CDR3 coding sequence is TGTGCCACTTCTAGCGGGAGGAACGAGCAGTACTTC.

The rearrangement uses TRBV9 and TRBJ2-5, with a possible D match to TRBD2 (6 bases). The germline V and J ends were trimmed by 2 bases and 2 bases, with 22 bases remaining between them. Germline CDR1 and CDR2: SGDLS and YYNGEE. The CDR3 extends over 18 amino acids. CDR3 sequence reads: CASSVSFGTGLLQETQYF. In DNA form, the CDR3 reads TGTGCCAGCAGCGTCTCTTTTGGAACCGGACTACTACAAGAGACCCAGTACTTC.

The CDR3 DNA reads as TGTGCCAGCAGTGCATCCGGGACATTTTGTGAGCAGTTCTTC. It encodes CASSASGTFCEQFF. The chain has TRBV6-5 and TRBJ2-1; maybe TRBD1 (6 bases). Between the trimmed V and J ends, which lost 5 bases and 9 bases, there was a span of 17 bases. Germline CDR1 reads MNHEY; CDR2 reads SVGAGI. This CDR3 is built from 14 residues.

This clone was seen just once. The chain uses TRBV5-4 and TRBJ2-3; 7 bases match TRBD2. CDR1 and CDR2 (germline): SGHNT, YYREEE (reference sequence). The CDR3 consists of 16 residues. With V trimmed by 2 bases and J by 2 bases, 8 bases remained unmatched. CDR3 DNA sequence: TGTGCCAGCAGCTTAAGCGGGGAGGTGATCACAGATACGCAGTATTTT. Its translation is CASSLSGEVITDTQYF.

The V and J genes are TRBV5-1 and TRBJ2-7; D is undetermined. There are 13 residues in the CDR3. Trimming left V 2 bases short and J 3 bases short, with 9 bases between. CDR1 is SGHRS and CDR2 is YFSETQ in the germline V gene. In nucleotides, the CDR3 is TGCGCCAGCAGCTTAGAGAACCACTACGAGCAGTACTTC. It is translated as CASSLENHYEQYF.

The chain is built from TRBV10-3 and TRBJ2-1; 13 nucleotides align to TRBD2. Germline loops: CDR1 ENHRY, CDR2 SYGVKD. The CDR3 contains 15 residues. The J segment lost 6 bases and the V segment lost 7 bases, leaving 6 bases of the junction unmatched. CDR3 residues: CAITSTSGRPNEQFF. The CDR3 region has the DNA TGTGCCATCACCTCGACTAGCGGGAGGCCCAATGAGCAGTTCTTC.

V is TRBV5-4 and J is TRBJ2-1; 11 bases map to TRBD2. Germline trimming cut 4 bases from V and 2 bases from J; bases unmatched to any gene: 2. The CDR3 sequence is 15 residues long. Germline V CDR1 and CDR2: SGHNT, YYREEE (reference sequence). The CDR3 DNA is TGTGCCAGCAGCGGGACTAGCGGTGCCTACAATGAGCAGTTCTTC. It encodes CASSGTSGAYNEQFF.

V is TRBV9 and J is TRBJ2-3; TRBD1 or TRBD2 may be the D gene (5 bases each). Germline CDR1 reads SGDLS; CDR2 reads YYNGEE. Trimming stripped 7 bases from V and 1 base from J, with 16 bases between. The CDR3 is 15 residues long. The CDR3 protein is CASSRRQGGTDTQYF. The DNA of the CDR3 is TGTGCCAGCTCCAGGAGGCAGGGCGGCACAGATACGCAGTATTTT.

The V call is TRBV5-1, the J call TRBJ2-7, with TRBD1 matching over 9 bases. The CDR3 has 18 amino acids. V shed 3 bases and J 4 bases; nucleotides not matched to a gene: 17. CDR1 is SGHRS, CDR2 YFSETQ, per germline. The CDR3 loop is CASSSQQSPGQGIYEQYF. In nucleotides, the CDR3 is TGCGCCAGCAGCTCCCAACAATCTCCGGGACAGGGTATTTACGAGCAGTACTTC.

This clone showed up just once. The chain joins TRBV5-1 to TRBJ2-7; tentative D call: TRBD2 (6 bases). The CDR3 spans 12 residues. The germline V and J ends were trimmed by 5 bases and 4 bases, with 10 bases remaining between them. Germline V lookup: CDR1 SGHRS, CDR2 YFSETQ. CDR3 sequence: CASSFSGYEQYF. For the CDR3, the DNA is TGCGCCAGCAGTTTTAGCGGTTACGAGCAGTACTTC.

The rearrangement joins TRBV7-9 to TRBJ2-7, with 14 positions matching TRBD2. V lost 4 bases to trimming and J lost 8 bases; unmatched junction nucleotides: 7. Germline CDR1 reads SEHNR; CDR2 reads FQNEAQ (reference sequence). CDR3 length: 15 amino acids. DNA for the CDR3: TGTGCCAGCAGCTCGTCGACTAGCGGGAGGGCCCAGCAGTACTTC. Its translation: CASSSSTSGRAQQYF. Using reference TRBV7-9 and TRBJ2-7 for the parts outside the CDR3, the full variable domain is DTGVSQNPRHKITKRGQNVTFRCDPISEHNRLYWYRQTLGQGPEFLTYFQNEAQLEKSRLLSDRFSAERPKGSFSTLEIQRTEQGDSAMYLCASSSSTSGRAQQYFGPGTRLTVT.

The genes are TRBV10-3 and TRBJ1-1; D possibly corresponds to TRBD1 (5 bases). This CDR3 region has 12 residues. The V gene's germline CDR1 is ENHRY and CDR2 SYGVKD. Trimming left V 0 bases short and J 10 bases short, with 9 bases between. CDR3 region: CAISESGQGAFF. DNA of the CDR3: TGTGCCATCAGTGAGTCGGGCCAGGGAGCTTTCTTT.

In regard to this clone: A junction boundary mismatches the germline segment, possibly from a read error. The V and J genes are TRBV28 and TRBJ2-7; tentatively, D is TRBD1 (6 bases). Germline loops: CDR1 MDHEN, CDR2 SYDVKM. CDR3 length: 14 amino acids. CDR3 sequence: CTSSSTGTSYEQYF. Written as DNA, the CDR3 is TGTACCAGCAGCTCTACAGGGACCTCCTACGAGCAGTACTTC.

The V and J genes are TRBV6-1 and TRBJ2-2, with D perhaps being TRBD1 or TRBD2 (5 bases each). The germline V gene encodes CDR1 MNHNS and CDR2 SASEGT. V lost 3 bases and J 3 bases, leaving 11 bases between the germline ends. The CDR3 loop spans 15 amino acids. CDR3 region: CASSDLLGDTGELFF. CDR3 in DNA: TGTGCCAGCAGTGATTTACTAGGGGACACCGGGGAGCTGTTTTTT.

The rearrangement joins TRBV2 to TRBJ2-7; perhaps TRBD1 as D (6 bases). The germline V and J ends were trimmed by 3 bases and 6 bases, with 21 bases remaining between them. The CDR3 covers 16 residues. Germline V gene data show CDR1 as SNHLY and CDR2 as FYNNEI. CDR3 protein: CASSEVGAGELGEQYF. The CDR3 coding sequence is TGTGCCAGCAGTGAGGTAGGGGCAGGGGAATTGGGCGAGCAGTACTTC. Looking up the rest from reference TRBV2 and TRBJ2-7 gives the full variable domain: EPEVTQTPSHQVTQMGQEVILRCVPISNHLYFYWYRQILGQKVEFLVSFYNNEISEKSEIFDDQFSVERPDGSNFTLKIRSTKLEDSAMYFCASSEVGAGELGEQYFGPGTRLTVT.

The J gene is TRBJ2-7, the V gene TRBV4-1; TRBD1 matches 7 bases. CDR1 and CDR2 (germline): MGHRA, YSYEKL. J gave up 2 bases and V 1 base, and 5 bases lay outside the gene matches. The CDR3 covers 15 residues. The CDR3 coding sequence is TGCGCCAGCAGCCAAGTCTTAGGGGGCGCCTACGAGCAGTACTTC. It is translated as CASSQVLGGAYEQYF.